One and the same sample provided the 22 T cell receptor beta chains below, sequenced in a study of blood T cell repertoires in COVID-19. Measured with immunoSEQ multiplex PCR; TCRdb has only the in-frame clones, and not every one. The table includes about 71,000 clones, 85% to 90% detected once. What was sequenced was peripheral blood. The receptors derive from a man aged 50 to 60 with acute or convalescent COVID-19.

The chain combines TRBV11-3 with TRBJ2-2, with TRBD1 matching 11 bases. Trimming took 5 bases from V and 1 from J; bases not matched to a gene: 9. In germline, CDR1 is SGHNT, CDR2 YENEEA. This CDR3 contains 18 residues. CDR3 amino acids: CASSEGTGGSGNTGELFF. Here the CDR3 DNA reads TGTGCCAGCAGCGAGGGGACAGGGGGAAGCGGGAACACCGGGGAGCTGTTTTTT.

The chain combines TRBV29-1 with TRBJ2-5; 10 bases map to TRBD1. V gave up 7 bases and J gave up 7 bases; unmatched junction bases: 12. This CDR3 region has 14 residues. CDR1 and CDR2 from the germline V gene are SQVTM and ANQGSEA. The CDR3 DNA sequence: TGCAGCGCAACTTCCTCGACAGGGGGCATGACCCAGTACTTC. It translates to CSATSSTGGMTQYF.

J is TRBJ1-2 and V is TRBV6-6; D may be TRBD1 (5 bases). Trimming removed 6 bases at V and 3 bases at J, with 17 bases between. The CDR3 covers 15 residues. CDR1 is MNHNY and CDR2 is SVGAGI in the germline V gene (reference sequence). CDR3 in DNA: TGTGCCAGCAGGGGGCAGGCGGAAAAAGACTATGGCTACACCTTC. Translation gives CASRGQAEKDYGYTF.

This chain links TRBV5-1 with TRBJ1-4, with D unclear. CDR1 SGHRS and CDR2 YFSETQ come from the germline V gene. This CDR3 spans 16 amino acids. Trimming stripped 4 bases from V and 0 bases from J, with 13 bases between. The CDR3 DNA reads as TGCGCCAGCAGCCCCTCTTGGGCATCAACTAATGAAAAACTGTTTTTT. Its translation: CASSPSWASTNEKLFF.

The chain employs TRBV19 and TRBJ1-5; possible D gene TRBD1, 6 bases. V was shortened by 4 bases and J by 1 base, with 8 bases between the two germline ends. Germline CDR1 and CDR2: LNHDA and SQIVND (reference sequence). There are 14 residues in the CDR3. This CDR3 reads CASSKGDSNQPQHF. In DNA form, the CDR3 reads TGTGCCAGTAGTAAGGGGGACAGCAATCAGCCCCAGCATTTT.

The CDR3 region has the DNA TGTGCCAGCAGCACCCGCGTACCTCCCTACGAGCAGTACTTC. Encoded protein: CASSTRVPPYEQYF. The V and J genes are TRBV5-6 and TRBJ2-7; D remains ambiguous. The V gene's germline CDR1 is SGHDT and CDR2 YYEEEE. Trimming left V 4 bases short and J 2 bases short, with 13 bases between. This CDR3 is built from 14 residues.

This clone was counted once. This chain joins TRBV24-1 and TRBJ1-5; perhaps TRBD1 as D (5 bases). CDR1 and CDR2 from the germline V gene are KGHDR and SFDVKD. CDR3 length: 21 residues. The V end was cut by 0 bases, the J end by 5 bases, with 28 bases between. The DNA for the CDR3 is TGTGCCACCAGTGATTTGCGAAAGGTCCAGGTGAGTGCGGGGCTTGATCAGCCCCAGCATTTT. This translates into CATSDLRKVQVSAGLDQPQHF.

J is TRBJ2-1 and V is TRBV14, with D perhaps TRBD1 (5 bases). Germline V gene sequence: CDR1 SGHDN, CDR2 FVKESK. Between the trimmed V and J ends, which lost 2 bases and 4 bases, there was a span of 12 bases. This CDR3 is 15 amino acids long. The CDR3 loop reads CASSQSQAGYNEQFF. As DNA, the CDR3 is TGTGCCAGCAGCCAAAGTCAGGCAGGGTACAATGAGCAGTTCTTC. The complete variable domain, with remaining parts taken from reference TRBV14 and TRBJ2-1, reads EAGVTQFPSHSVIEKGQTVTLRCDPISGHDNLYWYRRVMGKEIKFLLHFVKESKQDESGMPNNRFLAERTGGTYSTLKVQPAELEDSGVYFCASSQSQAGYNEQFFGPGTRLTVL.

V is TRBV28 and J is TRBJ1-1; no clear D. This CDR3 contains 11 residues. CDR1 is MDHEN and CDR2 is SYDVKM in the germline V gene. Trimming shortened V by 6 bases and J by 6 bases, and 8 bases separated the two germline ends. This CDR3 is CASSSRPEAFF. The CDR3 region has the DNA TGTGCCAGCAGCTCCAGGCCTGAAGCTTTCTTT.

This clone was observed once. The chain joins TRBV18 to TRBJ2-3; D ambiguous. This CDR3 comprises 16 residues. The V gene's germline CDR1 is KGHSH and CDR2 LQKENI. The V end lost 1 base, the J end lost 0 bases, and 11 bases lay between the germline ends. CDR3 sequence: CASSPQGAGSTDTQYF. CDR3 DNA: TGTGCCAGCTCACCACAAGGTGCAGGTAGCACAGATACGCAGTATTTT.

The chain couples TRBV5-4 to TRBJ2-2, with 8 bases lining up with TRBD1. The CDR3 is 15 residues long. CDR1 is SGHNT, CDR2 YYREEE, per germline (reference sequence). With V trimmed by 4 bases and J by 7 bases, 9 bases remained unmatched. CDR3 coding DNA: TGTGCCAGCAGCACCCGGACAGGGTTTGGCGGGGAGCTGTTTTTT. The encoded protein is CASSTRTGFGGELFF.

This rearrangement joins TRBV24-1 to TRBJ2-3; 8 bases map to TRBD2. The junction had 6 bases not matched to a gene; V was cut back by 1 base and J by 4 bases. The CDR3 loop spans 16 amino acids. Looked up from germline, CDR1 is KGHDR and CDR2 is SFDVKD. The CDR3 region has the DNA TGTGCCACCAGTGATTTCTCGGGGGGGAGCCCAGATACGCAGTATTTT. Protein product: CATSDFSGGSPDTQYF.

The V and J genes are TRBV5-4 and TRBJ2-1, with 12 bases lining up with TRBD2. This CDR3 region has 16 residues. Trimming took 4 bases from V and 8 from J; bases not matched to a gene: 10. The germline V gene has CDR1 SGHNT and CDR2 YYREEE (reference sequence). This chain's CDR3 is CASSPRASGRVDEQFF. CDR3 nucleotide sequence: TGTGCCAGCAGCCCTAGGGCTAGCGGGAGGGTCGATGAGCAGTTCTTC.

J is TRBJ2-2 and V is TRBV24-1; maybe TRBD1 (5 bases). This CDR3 spans 12 amino acids. Germline CDR1 KGHDR, CDR2 SFDVKD. V was trimmed by 6 bases and J by 6 bases, leaving 7 bases between them. Here the CDR3 DNA reads TGTGCCACCAGTCAGGGTTCCGGGGAGCTGTTTTTT. The encoded protein is CATSQGSGELFF.

The chain uses TRBV5-5 and TRBJ2-1; no definite D call. The CDR3 spans 14 residues. V was shortened by 4 bases and J by 3 bases, with 11 bases between the two germline ends. Germline lookup yields CDR1 SGHKS and CDR2 YYEKEE (reference sequence). CDR3 region: CASSLVGVYNEQFF. CDR3 coding DNA: TGTGCCAGCAGCCTGGTGGGCGTCTACAATGAGCAGTTCTTC.

The J gene is TRBJ1-2, the V gene TRBV28; possible D gene TRBD1, 6 bases. CDR3 size: 17 residues. Deletions cut 1 base from V and 8 bases from J, with 23 bases between. Germline V gene data show CDR1 as MDHEN and CDR2 as SYDVKM. DNA of the CDR3: TGTGCCAGCAGTTTATTCGACGAGCTAGTTAGAAGGGGGGGCTACACCTTC. It is translated as CASSLFDELVRRGGYTF.

The rearrangement joins TRBV5-6 to TRBJ1-5, with a possible D match to TRBD1 (6 bases). The CDR3 is 15 amino acids. Germline assignment: CDR1 SGHDT and CDR2 YYEEEE. The V end lost 1 base, the J end lost 2 bases, and 10 bases lay between the germline ends. CDR3 sequence reads: CASSLTGSGNQPQHF. The CDR3 DNA follows: TGTGCCAGCAGCTTGACAGGGTCCGGCAATCAGCCCCAGCATTTT.

The chain recombines TRBV5-6 with TRBJ2-4, with 9 bases identical to TRBD1. The V and J ends lost 2 bases and 2 bases, in that order; junction bases with no gene match: 11. Germline V gene lookup returns CDR1 SGHDT and CDR2 YYEEEE. The CDR3 runs to 18 residues. The CDR3 loop reads CASSLVQGADLSKNIQYF. The DNA for the CDR3 is TGTGCCAGCAGCTTAGTACAGGGGGCAGACTTATCCAAAAACATTCAGTACTTC.

For the CDR3, the DNA is TGTGCCAGCAGTTCCGGACAGGTTAATAATTCACCCCTCCACTTT. Translating gives CASSSGQVNNSPLHF. The chain is built from TRBV6-5 and TRBJ1-6, with 7 bases fitting TRBD1. The CDR3 covers 15 residues. With V trimmed by 4 bases and J by 5 bases, 5 bases remained unmatched. CDR1 and CDR2 (germline): MNHEY, SVGAGI.

The chain uses TRBV6-5 and TRBJ2-7; 7 bases are a match to TRBD2. The germline V gene encodes CDR1 MNHEY and CDR2 SVGAGI. The junction had 10 bases not matched to a gene; V was cut back by 6 bases and J by 2 bases. There are 15 residues in the CDR3. CDR3: CASSLQRDVAYEQYF. The CDR3 nucleotides read TGTGCCAGCAGCCTCCAGCGGGACGTCGCCTACGAGCAGTACTTC.

The CDR3 protein is CATSSTLLAGVGYNEQFF. The CDR3 DNA sequence: TGTGCCACCAGTTCGACCCTACTAGCGGGAGTTGGCTACAATGAGCAGTTCTTC. The rearrangement uses TRBV24-1 and TRBJ2-1; 11 nucleotides agree with TRBD2. CDR1 and CDR2 (germline): KGHDR, SFDVKD. V was clipped by 6 bases and J by 3 bases; unmatched bases: 12. CDR3 length: 18 amino acids.

The chain has TRBV11-2 and TRBJ2-7; a weak D match, TRBD1 (5 bases). V lost 5 bases, J lost 4 bases, and 18 bases lay in between. The CDR3 loop spans 15 amino acids. Germline assignment: CDR1 SGHAT and CDR2 FQNNGV. The CDR3 protein is CASSPLLGRVYEQYV. In DNA, the CDR3 is TGTGCCAGCAGCCCTCTCCTAGGCAGGGTTTACGAGCAGTACGTC.